Each of the 18 T cell receptor beta chains below was sequenced from the same sample in a study of cytomegalovirus exposure and HLA in healthy donors. 13 Jbeta primers and 60 Vbeta primers were used for the PCR. Some clones are missing from TCRdb's copy, which holds only in-frame ones; the method was immunoSEQ multiplex PCR. The sample includes 150,000 to 200,000 clones, less than 80% of them seen just once. The sample comprised PBMCs. These receptors were collected from a man between 18 and 29 years old in good health and CMV-seronegative.

This clone was seen more than once but under ten times. The chain has TRBV6-5 and TRBJ2-1; possible D gene TRBD1, 6 bases. Germline assignment: CDR1 MNHEY and CDR2 SVGAGI. Trimming pared 6 bases from V and 6 bases from J, leaving 12 bases between. This CDR3 is 13 amino acids long. CDR3 loop: CASRATGGNEQFF. DNA for the CDR3: TGTGCCAGCAGAGCGACAGGTGGCAATGAGCAGTTCTTC.

The chain is built from TRBV6-6 and TRBJ1-2; D not resolved. Germline-derived CDR1 and CDR2 are MNHNY and SVGAGI (reference sequence). This CDR3 region has 10 residues. V gave up 6 bases and J gave up 6 bases, with 5 bases separating them. CDR3 loop: CASSLDGYTF. In nucleotides, the CDR3 is TGTGCCAGCAGCCTCGATGGCTACACCTTC.

The J gene is TRBJ2-2, the V gene TRBV7-8; TRBD1 matches at 8 bases. V dropped 1 base and J dropped 6; count of bases not matched to a gene: 10. The length of the CDR3 is 17 residues. Per the germline V gene, CDR1 is SGHVS and CDR2 is FQNEAQ. CDR3 coding DNA: TGTGCCAGCAGCTTAGGACCGACAGGGGTCGGTCCCGGGGAGCTGTTTTTT. This gives the protein CASSLGPTGVGPGELFF. Full variable domain (rest looked up from reference TRBV7-8 and TRBJ2-2): GAGVSQSPRYKVAKRGQDVALRCDPISGHVSLFWYQQALGQGPEFLTYFQNEAQLDKSGLPSDRFFAERPEGSVSTLKIQRTQQEDSAVYLCASSLGPTGVGPGELFFGEGSRLTVL.

The CDR3 coding sequence is TGTGCTAGTGGTCCCCCCAGGGGTTGGGTTGGCACCGGGGAGCTGTTTTTT. Its translation: CASGPPRGWVGTGELFF. V gene TRBV12-5 combines with J gene TRBJ2-2; TRBD1 is a possible D gene (6 bases). The CDR3 is made up of 17 amino acids. Germline V gene lookup returns CDR1 LGHNT and CDR2 FRNRAP. V was trimmed by 5 bases and J by 4 bases, leaving 20 bases between them. The full variable domain, in which reference TRBV12-5 and TRBJ2-2 provide the parts outside the CDR3, is DARVTQTPRHKVTEMGQEVTMRCQPILGHNTVFWYRQTMMQGLELLAYFRNRAPLDDSGMPKDRFSAEMPDATLATLKIQPSEPRDSAVYFCASGPPRGWVGTGELFFGEGSRLTVL.

The V call is TRBV5-1, the J call TRBJ2-1; 7 bases are a match to TRBD1. Germline values: CDR1 SGHRS, CDR2 YFSETQ. The CDR3 loop spans 18 amino acids. The V gene end was trimmed by 0 bases and the J gene end by 0 bases; junction bases not matched to a gene: 9. The CDR3 nucleotides are TGCGCCAGCAGCTTGGAACCGCGGACAGGCAGCTCCTACAATGAGCAGTTCTTC. It encodes CASSLEPRTGSSYNEQFF.

The V call is TRBV10-3, the J call TRBJ2-7; 12 bases align to TRBD2. Looked up from germline, CDR1 is ENHRY and CDR2 is SYGVKD. The CDR3 loop spans 15 amino acids. V lost 7 bases, J lost 3 bases, and 7 bases stayed unmatched. The CDR3 DNA follows: TGTGCCATCACCCCGACTAGCGGGGGACTCTACGAGCAGTACTTC. Translated: CAITPTSGGLYEQYF.

The chain joins TRBV5-6 to TRBJ1-2, with 8 bases matching TRBD1. Germline assignment: CDR1 SGHDT and CDR2 YYEEEE. The CDR3 runs to 15 residues. The ends lost 4 bases at V and 0 bases at J; junction bases unmatched: 5. The CDR3 is CASSTGTGANYGYTF. In DNA form, the CDR3 reads TGTGCCAGCAGCACTGGGACAGGCGCTAACTATGGCTACACCTTC.

The chain has TRBV5-1 and TRBJ1-6; 9 bases line up with TRBD1. Per germline, CDR1 SGHRS and CDR2 YFSETQ. The CDR3 loop spans 15 amino acids. V dropped 0 bases and J dropped 10; count of bases not matched to a gene: 5. CDR3: CASSLATGGRSPLHF. CDR3 in DNA: TGCGCCAGCAGCTTGGCAACAGGGGGCCGATCACCCCTCCACTTT. Looking up the rest from reference TRBV5-1 and TRBJ1-6 gives the full variable domain: KAGVTQTPRYLIKTRGQQVTLSCSPISGHRSVSWYQQTPGQGLQFLFEYFSETQRNKGNFPGRFSGRQFSNSRSEMNVSTLELGDSALYLCASSLATGGRSPLHFGNGTRLTVT.

The chain recombines TRBV5-1 with TRBJ2-5, with 9 bases identical to TRBD2. Losses at the gene ends were 4 bases for V and 1 base for J; bases not matched to a gene: 2. Germline V lookup: CDR1 SGHRS, CDR2 YFSETQ. The CDR3 length is 14 residues. CDR3: CASSLGLAQETQYF. As DNA, the CDR3 is TGCGCCAGCAGCCTGGGACTAGCCCAAGAGACCCAGTACTTC.

This rearrangement joins TRBV7-3 to TRBJ2-1; 10 nucleotides align to TRBD2. V trimming: 2 bases; J trimming: 6 bases; junction bases outside the gene matches: 4. The CDR3 runs 15 residues. Germline CDR1 and CDR2: SGHTA and FQGTGA. The CDR3 protein is CASSLGTSEINEQFF. In DNA, the CDR3 is TGTGCCAGCAGCTTAGGGACTAGCGAGATCAATGAGCAGTTCTTC.

V usage is TRBV19 and J usage is TRBJ1-1; 8 bases fit TRBD1. V trimming: 3 bases; J trimming: 0 bases; junction bases outside the gene matches: 12. This CDR3 is built from 18 residues. Looked up from germline, CDR1 is LNHDA and CDR2 is SQIVND (reference sequence). The CDR3 coding sequence is TGTGCCAGTAGTATGTACCCAGGGGGCCACTATATGAACACTGAAGCTTTCTTT. This sequence encodes CASSMYPGGHYMNTEAFF.

The rearrangement uses TRBV4-1 and TRBJ2-6; D gene unclear. Germline CDR1 reads MGHRA; CDR2 reads YSYEKL. The CDR3 covers 19 residues. The V end lost 0 bases, the J end lost 0 bases, and 15 bases lay between the germline ends. This CDR3 reads CASSQESGSISSGANVLTF. Here the CDR3 DNA reads TGCGCCAGCAGCCAAGAATCCGGGTCAATAAGCTCTGGGGCCAACGTCCTGACTTTC.

The chain links TRBV28 to TRBJ1-4; possible D gene TRBD1, 6 bases. Trimming cost V 2 bases and J 10 bases, with 20 bases left between them. The CDR3 totals 16 residues. Germline V gene sequence: CDR1 MDHEN, CDR2 SYDVKM. The CDR3 DNA is TGTGCCAGCAGTTTAACCGACAGGTTCGTGGGTTTAAAACTGTTTTTT. This translates into CASSLTDRFVGLKLFF.

In this sample, this clone turned up once. The gene calls are TRBV7-2 and TRBJ1-2; D remains ambiguous. This CDR3 region has 14 residues. V was pared by 1 base and J by 3 bases, with 9 bases between. Germline values: CDR1 SGHTA, CDR2 FQGNSA. DNA of the CDR3: TGTGCCAGCAGCTTAGGCACGGAGGACTATGGCTACACCTTC. Amino acids: CASSLGTEDYGYTF.

This clone was seen only a few times. The chain joins TRBV7-3 to TRBJ2-7; 8 bases match TRBD2. V was clipped by 5 bases and J by 12 bases; unmatched bases: 3. CDR3 length: 10 amino acids. Germline V CDR1 and CDR2: SGHTA, FQGTGA. The CDR3 sequence is CASSPREGYF. In DNA form, the CDR3 reads TGTGCCAGCAGCCCCCGGGAGGGGTACTTC. The full variable domain, in which reference TRBV7-3 and TRBJ2-7 provide the parts outside the CDR3, is GAGVSQTPSNKVTEKGKYVELRCDPISGHTALYWYRQSLGQGPEFLIYFQGTGAADDSGLPNDRFFAVRPEGSVSTLKIQRTERGDSAVYLCASSPREGYFGPGTRLTVT.

V is TRBV9 and J is TRBJ2-5; possibly TRBD2 for D (7 bases). The CDR3 is 18 amino acids. V lost 0 bases and J lost 5, with 23 bases in between. Per germline, CDR1 SGDLS and CDR2 YYNGEE. The CDR3 region has the DNA TGTGCCAGCAGCGTAGCTACGGGGCGGGGGCCCCTGAGGGAGACCCAGTACTTC. It specifies CASSVATGRGPLRETQYF.

This clone was observed a single time. This chain connects TRBV2 to TRBJ2-7, with 7 bases that match TRBD1. Germline V gene data show CDR1 as SNHLY and CDR2 as FYNNEI. Unmatched junction bases numbered 7, after V lost 4 bases and J lost 4 bases. The length of the CDR3 is 14 residues. CDR3 DNA sequence: TGTGCCAGCAGTGGACAGGGTGGGGCTTACGAGCAGTACTTC. It is translated as CASSGQGGAYEQYF.

The chain employs TRBV27 and TRBJ2-2, with 7 bases lining up with TRBD2. Trimming cost V 5 bases and J 4 bases; bases outside gene matches: 1. The CDR3 sequence is 13 residues long. Germline-derived CDR1 and CDR2 are MNHEY and SMNVEV (reference sequence). The CDR3 is CASSRGGTGELFF. For the CDR3, the DNA is TGTGCCAGCAGTCGCGGGGGCACCGGGGAGCTGTTTTTT.